The clone carrying this T cell receptor (beta chain) has more than one count but fewer than ten. The data stem from a study of blood T cell repertoires in COVID-19. Study details: The United States, Italy and Spain were the sources of the acute and convalescent COVID-19 samples. Nucleic acid was either cDNA or gDNA, and it came from T cells, B-cell-depleted T cells, or PBMCs.

Methods used by the authors: Amplification with reference gene primers provided the estimates of nucleated cell counts. The assay was immunoSEQ multiplex PCR, and TCRdb's table has in-frame clones only and misses some. V and J calls and clone size follow that table, whereas D and trimming were derived from the DNA. Altogether approximately 200,000 clones are present, around 88% being singletons, with the ten largest covering more than 3.5%. Specimen: peripheral blood. This receptor was taken from a woman aged 25 to 39 with acute or convalescent COVID-19.

The CDR3 protein is CASDRGLTGELFF. The CDR3 bases are TGTGCCAGCGACAGGGGGCTCACCGGGGAGCTGTTTTTT. This rearrangement joins TRBV18 to TRBJ2-2, with 10 bases identical to TRBD1. CDR3 size: 13 residues. J was trimmed by 4 bases and V by 8 bases; bases with no gene match: 1. Germline CDR1 reads KGHSH; CDR2 reads LQKENI.